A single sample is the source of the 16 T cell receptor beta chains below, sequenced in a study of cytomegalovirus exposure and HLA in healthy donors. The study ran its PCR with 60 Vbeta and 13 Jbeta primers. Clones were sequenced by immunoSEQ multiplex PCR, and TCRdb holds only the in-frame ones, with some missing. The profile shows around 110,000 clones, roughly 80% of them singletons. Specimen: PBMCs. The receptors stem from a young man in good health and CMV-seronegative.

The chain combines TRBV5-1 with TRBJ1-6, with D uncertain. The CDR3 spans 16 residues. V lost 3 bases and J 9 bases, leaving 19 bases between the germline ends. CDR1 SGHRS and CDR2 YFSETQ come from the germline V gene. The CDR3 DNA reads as TGCGCCAGCAGCTCTGTCGGAAAGGACTCCGGTTCACCCCTCCACTTT. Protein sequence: CASSSVGKDSGSPLHF.

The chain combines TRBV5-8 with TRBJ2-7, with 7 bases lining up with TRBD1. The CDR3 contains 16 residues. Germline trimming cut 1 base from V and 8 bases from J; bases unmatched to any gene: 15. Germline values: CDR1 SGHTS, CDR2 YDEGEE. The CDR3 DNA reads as TGTGCCAGCAGCTTGTGGATCGGGACAGAACGCCCCCAGCAGTACTTC. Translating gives CASSLWIGTERPQQYF. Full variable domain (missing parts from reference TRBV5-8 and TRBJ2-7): EAGVTQSPTHLIKTRGQQATLRCSPISGHTSVYWYQQALGLGLQFLLWYDEGEERNRGNFPPRFSGRQFPNYSSELNVNALELEDSALYLCASSLWIGTERPQQYFGPGTRLTVT.

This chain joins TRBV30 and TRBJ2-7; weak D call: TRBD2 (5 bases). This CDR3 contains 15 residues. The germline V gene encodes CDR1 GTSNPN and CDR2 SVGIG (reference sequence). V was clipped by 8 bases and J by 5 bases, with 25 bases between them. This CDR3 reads CARDQKGSWGDEQYF. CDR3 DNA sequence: TGTGCCCGCGACCAGAAAGGGTCGTGGGGAGACGAGCAGTACTTC.

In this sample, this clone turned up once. Here the CDR3 reads CASSRDTSIYEQYF. The CDR3 coding sequence is TGTGCCAGCAGTAGAGACACTAGCATCTACGAGCAGTACTTC. This sequence joins TRBV6-5 and TRBJ2-7; D perhaps matches TRBD2 (6 bases). The CDR3 extends over 14 amino acids. From germline, CDR1 is MNHEY and CDR2 SVGAGI. Between the trimmed V and J ends, which lost 5 bases and 3 bases, there was a span of 14 bases.

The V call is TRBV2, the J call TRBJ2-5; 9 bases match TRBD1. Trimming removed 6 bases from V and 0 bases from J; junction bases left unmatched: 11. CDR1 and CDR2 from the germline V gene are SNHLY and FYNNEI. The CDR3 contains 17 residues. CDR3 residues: CASRADRGGGYQETQYF. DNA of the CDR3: TGTGCCAGCAGGGCGGACAGGGGAGGGGGGTACCAAGAGACCCAGTACTTC. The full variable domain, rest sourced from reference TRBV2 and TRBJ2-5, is EPEVTQTPSHQVTQMGQEVILRCVPISNHLYFYWYRQILGQKVEFLVSFYNNEISEKSEIFDDQFSVERPDGSNFTLKIRSTKLEDSAMYFCASRADRGGGYQETQYFGPGTRLLVL.

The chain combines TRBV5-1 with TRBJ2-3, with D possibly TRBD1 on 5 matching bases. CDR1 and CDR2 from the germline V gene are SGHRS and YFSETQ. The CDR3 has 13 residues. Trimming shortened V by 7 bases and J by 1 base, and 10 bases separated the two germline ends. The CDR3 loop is CASQETGTDTQYF. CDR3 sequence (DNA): TGCGCCAGCCAGGAGACAGGCACAGATACGCAGTATTTT. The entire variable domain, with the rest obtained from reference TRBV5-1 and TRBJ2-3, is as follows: KAGVTQTPRYLIKTRGQQVTLSCSPISGHRSVSWYQQTPGQGLQFLFEYFSETQRNKGNFPGRFSGRQFSNSRSEMNVSTLELGDSALYLCASQETGTDTQYFGPGTRLTVL.

The CDR3 is CASSLASGQETQYF. CDR3 DNA sequence: TGTGCCAGCAGCTTAGCTTCGGGCCAAGAGACCCAGTACTTC. The chain is built from TRBV7-8 and TRBJ2-5, with D unresolved. The CDR3 sequence is 14 residues long. Trimming removed 0 bases from V and 1 base from J, with 6 bases in between. CDR1 is SGHVS, CDR2 FQNEAQ, per germline.

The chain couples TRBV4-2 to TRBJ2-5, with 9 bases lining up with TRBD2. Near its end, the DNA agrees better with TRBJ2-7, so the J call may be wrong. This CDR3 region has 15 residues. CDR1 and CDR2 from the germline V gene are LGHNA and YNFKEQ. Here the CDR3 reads CASSSSSGNSYEQYF. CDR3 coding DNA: TGTGCCAGCAGCTCCTCTAGCGGGAACTCCTACGAGCAGTACTTC.

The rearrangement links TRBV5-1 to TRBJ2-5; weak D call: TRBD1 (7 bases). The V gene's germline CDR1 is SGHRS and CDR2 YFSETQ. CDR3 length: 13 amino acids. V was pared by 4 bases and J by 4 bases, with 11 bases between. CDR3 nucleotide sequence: TGCGCCAGCAGCATCAGGGGGGCAGAGACCCAGTACTTC. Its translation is CASSIRGAETQYF.

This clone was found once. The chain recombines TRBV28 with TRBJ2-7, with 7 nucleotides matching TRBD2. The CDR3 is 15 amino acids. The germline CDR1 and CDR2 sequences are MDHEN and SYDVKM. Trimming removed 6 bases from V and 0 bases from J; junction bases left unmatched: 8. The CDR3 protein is CASRPSGGSSYEQYF. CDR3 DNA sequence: TGTGCCAGCAGACCTTCGGGCGGGAGCTCCTACGAGCAGTACTTC.

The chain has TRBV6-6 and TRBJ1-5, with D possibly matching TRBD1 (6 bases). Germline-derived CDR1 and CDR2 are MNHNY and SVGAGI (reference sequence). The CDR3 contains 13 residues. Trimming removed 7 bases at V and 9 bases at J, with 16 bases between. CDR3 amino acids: CASKSRGPGPQHF. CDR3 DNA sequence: TGTGCCAGCAAGAGCAGGGGTCCGGGGCCCCAGCATTTT.

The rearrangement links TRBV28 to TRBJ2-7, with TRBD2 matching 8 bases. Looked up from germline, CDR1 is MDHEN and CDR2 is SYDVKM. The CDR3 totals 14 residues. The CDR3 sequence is CGASSGINFDEQYF. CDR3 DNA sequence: TGTGGTGCTAGTAGCGGGATCAACTTCGACGAGCAGTACTTC.

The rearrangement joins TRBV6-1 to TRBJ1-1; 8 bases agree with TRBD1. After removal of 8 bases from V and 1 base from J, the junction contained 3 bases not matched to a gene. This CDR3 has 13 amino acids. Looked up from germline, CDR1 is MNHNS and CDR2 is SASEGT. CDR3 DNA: TGTGCCAGCCGGGGACAGGAGAACACTGAAGCTTTCTTT. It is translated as CASRGQENTEAFF.

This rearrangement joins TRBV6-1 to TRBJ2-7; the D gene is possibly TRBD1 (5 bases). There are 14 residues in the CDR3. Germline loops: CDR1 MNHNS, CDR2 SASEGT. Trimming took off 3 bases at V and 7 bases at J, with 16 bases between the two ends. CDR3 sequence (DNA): TGTGCCAGCAGTGACTGGGGCCAGGCTGGGGAGCAGTACTTC. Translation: CASSDWGQAGEQYF.

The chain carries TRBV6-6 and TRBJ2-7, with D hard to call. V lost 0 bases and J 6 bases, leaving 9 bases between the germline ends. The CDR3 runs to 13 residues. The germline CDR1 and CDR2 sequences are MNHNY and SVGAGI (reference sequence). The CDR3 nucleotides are TGTGCCAGCAGTTACTCGATGGCAGTCGAGCAGTACTTC. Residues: CASSYSMAVEQYF.

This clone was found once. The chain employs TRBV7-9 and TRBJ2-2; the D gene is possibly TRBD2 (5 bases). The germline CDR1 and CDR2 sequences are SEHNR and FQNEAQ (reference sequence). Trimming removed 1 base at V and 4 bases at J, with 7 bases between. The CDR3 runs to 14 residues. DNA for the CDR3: TGTGCCAGCAGCTTAGAGGCGGGCACCGGGGAGCTGTTTTTT. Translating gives CASSLEAGTGELFF.